Presented here are 7 T cell receptor beta chains from one specimen sequenced in a study of graft-versus-host responses after intestinal transplantation. These receptors' targets are unknown. The data were produced by immunoSEQ multiplex PCR, yet TCRdb's version contains in-frame clones alone and is incomplete. The profile covers roughly 97,000 clones, with roughly 91% appearing a single time and about 0.18% taken by the ten largest. Material: unstimulated CD4+ T cells sorted from spleen or lymph node cells, obtained before transplant. The source is a human donor who was the organ donor for an intestinal transplant.

The genes are TRBV5-6 and TRBJ2-1; 7 nucleotides agree with TRBD1. The CDR3 loop spans 12 amino acids. Germline trimming cut 3 bases from V and 7 bases from J; bases unmatched to any gene: 1. CDR1 is SGHDT, CDR2 YYEEEE, per germline. CDR3 bases: TGTGCCAGCAGCTGGGACAGAAATGAGCAGTTCTTC. It specifies CASSWDRNEQFF.

The rearrangement joins TRBV6-6 to TRBJ2-1, with D tentatively TRBD2 (6 bases). There are 15 residues in the CDR3. Trimming took 5 bases from V and 0 from J, leaving 11 bases between them. Germline lookup yields CDR1 MNHNY and CDR2 SVGAGI (reference sequence). The CDR3 spells CASSGLLSSYNEQFF. The CDR3 DNA reads TGTGCCAGCAGTGGACTACTCAGCTCCTACAATGAGCAGTTCTTC.

The gene calls are TRBV6-5 and TRBJ1-1, with D perhaps TRBD1 (6 bases). Germline V gene data show CDR1 as MNHEY and CDR2 as SVGAGI. The CDR3 runs 14 residues. V was pared by 5 bases and J by 0 bases, with 10 bases between. CDR3: CASSGQKMNTEAFF. The CDR3 DNA follows: TGTGCCAGCAGTGGACAGAAAATGAACACTGAAGCTTTCTTT.

This sequence joins TRBV6-5 and TRBJ1-1; TRBD1 aligns across 7 bases. CDR3 length: 14 residues. Germline V CDR1 and CDR2: MNHEY, SVGAGI. The V segment lost 2 bases and the J segment 0 bases; nucleotides outside the gene matches: 0. DNA of the CDR3: TGTGCCAGCAGTTACAGGGGGCTGAACACTGAAGCTTTCTTT. This gives the protein CASSYRGLNTEAFF.

The gene calls are TRBV28 and TRBJ1-5; unclear D gene. CDR3 length: 14 residues. Trimming shortened V by 7 bases and J by 2 bases, and 12 bases separated the two germline ends. From germline, CDR1 is MDHEN and CDR2 SYDVKM. The CDR3 reads CASKLTEGNQPQHF. As DNA, the CDR3 is TGTGCCAGCAAGCTCACCGAGGGCAATCAGCCCCAGCATTTT.

The V gene is TRBV28, the J gene TRBJ2-7, with no clear D. The germline gives CDR1 MDHEN, CDR2 SYDVKM. V was cut by 3 bases and J by 1 base, with 7 bases left in between. This CDR3 is 13 amino acids long. CDR3 in DNA: TGTGCCAGCAGTTTGGGCAGGTCCTACGAGCAGTACTTC. It codes for CASSLGRSYEQYF. Variable domain in full (rest from reference TRBV28 and TRBJ2-7): DVKVTQSSRYLVKRTGEKVFLECVQDMDHENMFWYRQDPGLGLRLIYFSYDVKMKEKGDIPEGYSVSREKKERFSLILESASTNQTSMYLCASSLGRSYEQYFGPGTRLTVT.

The chain links TRBV6-5 to TRBJ2-7; tentatively, D is TRBD2 (6 bases). The CDR3 consists of 13 residues. Trimming removed 4 bases at V and 2 bases at J, with 9 bases between. In germline, CDR1 is MNHEY, CDR2 SVGAGI. The CDR3 nucleotides are TGTGCCAGCAGTTTCGGGACTGCCTACGAGCAGTACTTC. The encoded protein is CASSFGTAYEQYF.